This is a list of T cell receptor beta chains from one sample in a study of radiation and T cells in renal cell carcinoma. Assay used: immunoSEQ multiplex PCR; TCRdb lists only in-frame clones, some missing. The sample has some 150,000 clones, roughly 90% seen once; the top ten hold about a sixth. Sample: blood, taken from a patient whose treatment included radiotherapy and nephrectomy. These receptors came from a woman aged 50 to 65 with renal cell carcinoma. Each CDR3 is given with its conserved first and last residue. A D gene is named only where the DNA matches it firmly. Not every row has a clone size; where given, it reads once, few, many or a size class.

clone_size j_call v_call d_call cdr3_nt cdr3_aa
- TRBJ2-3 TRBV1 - TGCACCAGCAGCCTAGAGTGTGTCTGGATAGGCATGGATACGCAGTATTTT CTSSLECVWIGMDTQYF
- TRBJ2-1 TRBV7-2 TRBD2 TGTGCCAGCAGCGCGACTAGCGGGGAAGGGAATGAGCAGTTCTTC CASSATSGEGNEQFF
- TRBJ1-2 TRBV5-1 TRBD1 TGCGCCAGCAGCAGCCAAGACAGGGCCGGCTATGGCTACACCTTC CASSSQDRAGYGYTF
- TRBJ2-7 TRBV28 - TGTGCCAGCAGCCCCCGTGGGGCAGGCTCCTACGAGCAGTACTTC CASSPRGAGSYEQYF
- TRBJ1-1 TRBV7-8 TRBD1 TGTGCCAGCAGCCCCGGGACAGCAAACATGAACACTGAAGCTTTCTTT CASSPGTANMNTEAFF
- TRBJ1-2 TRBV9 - TGTGCCAGCAGCCCTAGGTATGGCCCTGGGGGCTACACCTTC CASSPRYGPGGYTF
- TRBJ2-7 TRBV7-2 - TGTGCCAGCAGCTTGGTTAACCGTGAGAATCGCTTC CASSLVNRENRF
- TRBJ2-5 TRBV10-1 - TGCGCCAGCAGTGAGGGGTCCTTTTGGGAGACCCAGTACTTC CASSEGSFWETQYF
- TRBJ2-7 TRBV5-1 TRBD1 TGCGCCAGTTCCGGGACAGGGGACTACGAGCAGTACTTC CASSGTGDYEQYF
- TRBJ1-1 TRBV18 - TGTGCCAGCTCTTCGTCGGCAGAGAACACTGAAGCTTTCTTT CASSSSAENTEAFF
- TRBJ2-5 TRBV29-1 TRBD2 TGCAGCGTGGCCGCCGGGACTAGCGGAAAGACCCAGTACTTC CSVAAGTSGKTQYF
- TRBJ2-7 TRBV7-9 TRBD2 TGTGCCAGCAGCTCCCTAGCGGGAGGGGCGTACGAGCAGTACTTC CASSSLAGGAYEQYF
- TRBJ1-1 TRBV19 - TGTGCCAGTAGTATCGACGTATATGAAGCTTTCTTT CASSIDVYEAFF
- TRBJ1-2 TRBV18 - TGTGCCAGCTCAGAGACAGTTGGCTACACCTTC CASSETVGYTF
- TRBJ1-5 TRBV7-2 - TGTGCCAGCAGTTCCGCACTAGGTCAGCCCCAGCATTTT CASSSALGQPQHF
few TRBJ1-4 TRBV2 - TGTGCCAGCAGTGAGGAACATCCCCGGACCGTTCAAAAACTGTTTTTT CASSEEHPRTVQKLFF
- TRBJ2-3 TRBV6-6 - TGTGCCCTCAGGGAGGTTGGTACAGATACGCAGTATTTT CALREVGTDTQYF
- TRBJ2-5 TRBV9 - TGTGCCAGCAGCAGCAGGCCCTCAGGGGAGACCCAGTACTTC CASSSRPSGETQYF
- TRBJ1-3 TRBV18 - TGTGCCAGCTCAATCACAGGACTCGACGGAAACACCATATATTTT CASSITGLDGNTIYF
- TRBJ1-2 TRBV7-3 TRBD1 TGTGCCAGCAGCCCCCGCCTCACAGGGGGCGGCTACACCTTC CASSPRLTGGGYTF
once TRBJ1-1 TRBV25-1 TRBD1 TGTGCCAGCAGTCCGACAGGGGGATCCTCTGAAGCTTTCTTT CASSPTGGSSEAFF
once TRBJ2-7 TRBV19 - TGTGCCAGTGGACGCGTGGACGAGCAGTACTTC CASGRVDEQYF
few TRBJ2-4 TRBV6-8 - TGTGCCAGCGAAGCGGCAGGGTGGTTTGTAGACATTCAGTACTTC CASEAAGWFVDIQYF
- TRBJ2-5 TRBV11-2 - TGTGCCAGCAGTCCGGCGGTCCGGGAGACCCAGTACTTC CASSPAVRETQYF
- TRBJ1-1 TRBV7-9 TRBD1 TGTGCCAGCAGCCCAACTTTTGGACAGGGGGCCACTGAAGCTTTCTTT CASSPTFGQGATEAFF
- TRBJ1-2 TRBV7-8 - TGTGCCAGCAGCTTAGATCAAATTGCAGGACTTAACTATGGCTACACCTTC CASSLDQIAGLNYGYTF
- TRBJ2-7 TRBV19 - TGTGCCAGTAGTATAGGACCGAGCTACGAGCAGTACTTC CASSIGPSYEQYF
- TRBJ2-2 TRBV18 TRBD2 TGTGCCAGCTCACCGCCGGGAGGGCTCGACACCGGGGAGCTGTTTTTT CASSPPGGLDTGELFF
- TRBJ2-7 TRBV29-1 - TGCAGCGTTGAGGAGCTCCCCCAAGGCGAGCAGTACTTC CSVEELPQGEQYF
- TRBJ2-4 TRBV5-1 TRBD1 TGCGCCAGCAGCCCGGACAGGGGGCTGCGGACCAAAAACATTCAGTACTTC CASSPDRGLRTKNIQYF
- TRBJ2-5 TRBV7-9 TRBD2 TGTGCCAGCAGCTTAGGTAGCGGGGGTCAACAAGAGACCCAGTACTTC CASSLGSGGQQETQYF